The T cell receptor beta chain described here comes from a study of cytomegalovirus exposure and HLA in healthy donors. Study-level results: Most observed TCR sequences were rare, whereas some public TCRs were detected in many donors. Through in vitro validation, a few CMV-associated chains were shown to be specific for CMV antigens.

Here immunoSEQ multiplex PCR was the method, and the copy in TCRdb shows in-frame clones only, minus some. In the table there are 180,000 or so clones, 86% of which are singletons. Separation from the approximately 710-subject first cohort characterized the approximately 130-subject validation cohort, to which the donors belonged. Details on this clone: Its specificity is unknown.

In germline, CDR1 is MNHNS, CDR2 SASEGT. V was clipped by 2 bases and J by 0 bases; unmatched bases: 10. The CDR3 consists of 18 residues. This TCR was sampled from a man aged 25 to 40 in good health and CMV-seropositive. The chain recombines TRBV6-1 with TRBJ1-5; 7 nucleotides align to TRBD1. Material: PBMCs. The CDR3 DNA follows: TGTGCCAGCAGTGAATCACGGACAGGAGGGGGTAGCAATCAGCCCCAGCATTTT. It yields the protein CASSESRTGGGSNQPQHF.